Below, 11 T cell receptor beta chains from the same sample are listed, as sequenced in a study of CD4 T cells in relation to SARS-CoV-2 and coronaviruses. Assay used: immunoSEQ multiplex PCR; TCRdb lists only in-frame clones, some missing. The data contain some 38,000 clones, about three quarters of them singletons. Antigen specificity for these receptors is unknown. Sequenced: memory CD4+ T cells from PBMCs, cultured in vitro. The receptors stem from an adult with COVID-19.

The gene calls are TRBV12-3 or TRBV12-4 and TRBJ2-1; D remains unclear. V gave up 6 bases and J gave up 6 bases, with 12 bases separating them. The CDR3 length is 13 residues. The CDR3 reads CASRQDGFNEQFF. The CDR3 DNA reads as TGTGCCAGCAGGCAGGACGGGTTCAATGAGCAGTTCTTC.

The table lists this clone with a few counts. The chain joins TRBV7-2 to TRBJ1-5, with D possibly being TRBD1 (5 bases). Looked up from germline, CDR1 is SGHTA and CDR2 is FQGNSA. V was cut by 5 bases and J by 3 bases, with 17 bases left in between. The CDR3 extends over 16 amino acids. CDR3 nucleotide sequence: TGTGCCAGCAGCCTTCAGAGTTGGGGCTCCAATCAGCCCCAGCATTTT. This codes for CASSLQSWGSNQPQHF.

The chain has TRBV15 and TRBJ1-2, with D tentatively TRBD1 (5 bases). The CDR3 covers 14 residues. Germline CDR1 LNHNV, CDR2 YYDKDF (reference sequence). V was pared by 0 bases and J by 6 bases, with 11 bases between. Written as DNA, the CDR3 is TGTGCCACCAGCAGAGATTTAGGAGGGGATGGCTACACCTTC. It yields the protein CATSRDLGGDGYTF.

The J gene is TRBJ2-5, the V gene TRBV27; 13 nucleotides align to TRBD2. V gave up 5 bases and J gave up 5 bases; unmatched junction bases: 5. Germline V gene sequence: CDR1 MNHEY, CDR2 SMNVEV (reference sequence). The CDR3 runs to 15 residues. In nucleotides, the CDR3 is TGTGCCAGCAGTAAACTAGCGGGAGGGCCGGAGACCCAGTACTTC. Translated, it gives CASSKLAGGPETQYF.

The chain recombines TRBV20-1 with TRBJ2-5; possibly TRBD2 for D (5 bases). CDR3 length: 13 residues. Trimming stripped 3 bases from V and 5 bases from J, with 13 bases between. Germline CDR1 DFQATT, CDR2 SNEGSKA (reference sequence). DNA of the CDR3: TGCAGTGCTAGTCCGCTAGCTGGTGAGACCCAGTACTTC. Translation: CSASPLAGETQYF.

The chain couples TRBV7-2 to TRBJ2-2, with a weak D call TRBD1 (6 bases). The CDR3 has 13 amino acids. CDR1 and CDR2 (germline): SGHTA, FQGNSA. V shed 7 bases and J shed 4 bases, with 10 bases lying between them. The CDR3 here is CASNRGGTGELFF. CDR3 DNA sequence: TGTGCCAGCAACCGAGGGGGCACCGGGGAGCTGTTTTTT.

This chain uses TRBV25-1 with TRBJ1-1; D not resolved. The CDR3 runs 15 residues. Looked up from germline, CDR1 is MGHDK and CDR2 is SYGVNS. The V gene lost 3 bases and the J gene lost 4 bases, with 15 bases spanning the gap. The CDR3 loop reads CASSEFAGGPTEAFF. The CDR3 nucleotides are TGTGCCAGCAGTGAGTTTGCGGGAGGGCCCACTGAAGCTTTCTTT.

Remarks on this clone: The sample holds other DNA sequences that translate to the same CDR3. This chain joins TRBV18 and TRBJ1-1; D gene uncertain. V was pared by 6 bases and J by 2 bases, with 10 bases between. Germline CDR1 reads KGHSH; CDR2 reads LQKENI. The length of the CDR3 is 13 residues. CDR3 region: CASSPGVNTEAFF. CDR3 in DNA: TGTGCCAGCTCCCCTGGGGTAAACACTGAAGCTTTCTTT.

This chain uses TRBV9 with TRBJ1-5; D is undetermined. V lost 0 bases and J 0 bases, leaving 4 bases between the germline ends. The CDR3 sequence is 14 residues long. The V gene's germline CDR1 is SGDLS and CDR2 YYNGEE. The chain's CDR3 is CASSVGNSNQPQHF. CDR3 nucleotide sequence: TGTGCCAGCAGCGTAGGGAATAGCAATCAGCCCCAGCATTTT.

This clone was detected only once. CDR3 loop: CASSLGDMTAKETQYF. In DNA form, the CDR3 reads TGTGCCAGCAGCTTGGGCGACATGACAGCGAAAGAGACCCAGTACTTC. This chain joins TRBV5-8 and TRBJ2-5; the D gene is possibly TRBD1 (5 bases). The germline V gene encodes CDR1 SGHTS and CDR2 YDEGEE. Trimming removed 0 bases at V and 3 bases at J, with 15 bases between. The CDR3 totals 16 residues.

This rearrangement joins TRBV6-1 to TRBJ1-5, with TRBD1 matching 8 bases. The germline CDR1 and CDR2 sequences are MNHNS and SASEGT. The CDR3 covers 15 residues. V was pared by 3 bases and J by 5 bases, with 6 bases of the junction left unmatched. CDR3 protein: CASSEGTGEYQPQHF. DNA of the CDR3: TGTGCCAGCAGTGAGGGGACAGGCGAATATCAGCCCCAGCATTTT.